A selection of T cell receptor beta chains follows, all from one sample in a study of cytomegalovirus exposure and HLA in healthy donors. Sequenced by immunoSEQ multiplex PCR; TCRdb stores in-frame clones only, minus some. The table lists some 180,000 clones, approximately 79% of them singletons. The specimen sequenced was PBMCs. Receptors were obtained from a woman aged 30 to 39 in good health and CMV-seropositive. Each CDR3 is given with its conserved first and last residue. Each record gives: V gene, J gene, D gene, clone size, CDR3 protein, CDR3 DNA. A D gene is named only where the DNA matches it firmly. Clone size is given for some rows only: seen once, a few or many times, or a class if the clone is expanded.

V gene: TRBV7-9; J gene: TRBJ2-6; D gene: -; clone size: -; CDR3 protein: CASSLAGSGANVLTF; CDR3 DNA: TGTGCCAGCAGCTTGGCGGGCTCTGGGGCCAACGTCCTGACTTTC
V gene: TRBV7-9; J gene: TRBJ2-7; D gene: -; clone size: -; CDR3 protein: CASSTDSSFGLYEQYF; CDR3 DNA: TGTGCCAGCAGCACCGACAGTTCCTTCGGTCTCTACGAGCAGTACTTC
V gene: TRBV21-1; J gene: TRBJ1-4; D gene: -; clone size: -; CDR3 protein: CASRQPGPGGWSEKLFF; CDR3 DNA: TGTGCCAGCAGACAACCCGGGCCAGGAGGGTGGAGTGAAAAACTGTTTTTT
V gene: TRBV25-1; J gene: TRBJ1-3; D gene: TRBD1; clone size: few; CDR3 protein: CASSDPRGLQGNTIYF; CDR3 DNA: TGTGCCAGCAGTGATCCCAGGGGGCTACAGGGAAACACCATATATTTT
V gene: TRBV4-3; J gene: TRBJ1-2; D gene: -; clone size: -; CDR3 protein: CASSQGTGIAYGYTF; CDR3 DNA: TGCGCCAGCAGCCAAGGAACAGGGATAGCCTATGGCTACACCTTC
V gene: TRBV2; J gene: TRBJ1-1; D gene: TRBD1; clone size: -; CDR3 protein: CASSDRYDRGATNTEAFF; CDR3 DNA: TGTGCCAGCAGTGACCGTTACGACAGGGGGGCCACAAACACTGAAGCTTTCTTT
V gene: TRBV7-9; J gene: TRBJ1-3; D gene: TRBD1; clone size: -; CDR3 protein: CASSSDRDRLKGFGNTIYF; CDR3 DNA: TGTGCCAGCAGCTCGGACAGGGATAGACTTAAGGGGTTCGGAAACACCATATATTTT
V gene: TRBV5-4; J gene: TRBJ2-5; D gene: -; clone size: -; CDR3 protein: CASSLSGEETQYF; CDR3 DNA: TGTGCCAGCAGCTTGTCAGGGGAAGAGACCCAGTACTTC
V gene: TRBV27; J gene: TRBJ2-1; D gene: -; clone size: -; CDR3 protein: CASRSLASNNEQFF; CDR3 DNA: TGTGCCAGCAGATCACTAGCTTCGAACAATGAGCAGTTCTTC
V gene: TRBV7-2; J gene: TRBJ1-2; D gene: -; clone size: -; CDR3 protein: CASSSQGFYGYTF; CDR3 DNA: TGTGCCAGCAGCTCTCAGGGCTTTTATGGCTACACCTTC
V gene: TRBV11-3; J gene: TRBJ1-1; D gene: -; clone size: -; CDR3 protein: CASSLRSNTEAFF; CDR3 DNA: TGTGCCAGCAGCCTCCGGTCGAACACTGAAGCTTTCTTT
V gene: TRBV6-5; J gene: TRBJ1-1; D gene: -; clone size: -; CDR3 protein: CASSYHNRDTEAFF; CDR3 DNA: TGTGCCAGCAGTTACCACAACCGGGACACTGAAGCTTTCTTT
V gene: TRBV7-2; J gene: TRBJ1-2; D gene: -; clone size: -; CDR3 protein: CASSLARANYGYTF; CDR3 DNA: TGTGCCAGCAGCTTGGCCAGGGCGAACTATGGCTACACCTTC
V gene: TRBV5-1; J gene: TRBJ1-1; D gene: -; clone size: once; CDR3 protein: CASSLREGWARNTEAFF; CDR3 DNA: TGCGCCAGCAGCTTGCGCGAGGGATGGGCTCGGAACACTGAAGCTTTCTTT
V gene: TRBV5-1; J gene: TRBJ2-1; D gene: TRBD2; clone size: -; CDR3 protein: CASSLKVSGDNEQFF; CDR3 DNA: TGCGCCAGCAGCTTGAAGGTTAGCGGGGACAATGAGCAGTTCTTC
V gene: TRBV7-9; J gene: TRBJ1-1; D gene: TRBD1; clone size: -; CDR3 protein: CASSLGQGVTEAFF; CDR3 DNA: TGTGCCAGCAGCTTAGGACAGGGAGTCACTGAAGCTTTCTTT
V gene: TRBV7-2; J gene: TRBJ2-7; D gene: -; clone size: -; CDR3 protein: CASSLAELTYEQYF; CDR3 DNA: TGTGCCAGCAGCTTAGCGGAACTAACCTACGAGCAGTACTTC
V gene: TRBV2; J gene: TRBJ2-2; D gene: TRBD1; clone size: -; CDR3 protein: CASRTFQGQGVGELFF; CDR3 DNA: TGTGCCAGCCGGACTTTCCAGGGACAGGGGGTCGGGGAGCTGTTTTTT
V gene: TRBV6-1; J gene: TRBJ2-7; D gene: TRBD1; clone size: -; CDR3 protein: CASRDRGVDEQYF; CDR3 DNA: TGTGCCAGCAGGGACAGGGGAGTGGACGAGCAGTACTTC
V gene: TRBV11-2; J gene: TRBJ2-5; D gene: -; clone size: -; CDR3 protein: CASSLGWSSQETQYF; CDR3 DNA: TGTGCCAGCAGCTTAGGGTGGAGTAGCCAAGAGACCCAGTACTTC
V gene: TRBV27; J gene: TRBJ2-7; D gene: TRBD1; clone size: -; CDR3 protein: CASSRGSSYEQYF; CDR3 DNA: TGTGCCAGCAGCAGGGGGAGCTCCTACGAGCAGTACTTC
V gene: TRBV6-1; J gene: TRBJ1-1; D gene: -; clone size: once; CDR3 protein: CASSEGAREAFF; CDR3 DNA: TGTGCCAGCAGTGAAGGAGCCAGGGAAGCTTTCTTT
V gene: TRBV4-1; J gene: TRBJ2-2; D gene: TRBD2; clone size: -; CDR3 protein: CASSHSGRNTGELFF; CDR3 DNA: TGCGCCAGCAGCCATAGCGGGAGAAACACCGGGGAGCTGTTTTTT
V gene: TRBV7-2; J gene: TRBJ2-7; D gene: -; clone size: few; CDR3 protein: CASSLPLGGSYEQYF; CDR3 DNA: TGTGCCAGCAGCCTCCCCCTGGGGGGCTCCTACGAGCAGTACTTC
V gene: TRBV29-1; J gene: TRBJ1-1; D gene: -; clone size: -; CDR3 protein: CSVDGRANTEAFF; CDR3 DNA: TGCAGCGTTGACGGCAGGGCAAACACTGAAGCTTTCTTT